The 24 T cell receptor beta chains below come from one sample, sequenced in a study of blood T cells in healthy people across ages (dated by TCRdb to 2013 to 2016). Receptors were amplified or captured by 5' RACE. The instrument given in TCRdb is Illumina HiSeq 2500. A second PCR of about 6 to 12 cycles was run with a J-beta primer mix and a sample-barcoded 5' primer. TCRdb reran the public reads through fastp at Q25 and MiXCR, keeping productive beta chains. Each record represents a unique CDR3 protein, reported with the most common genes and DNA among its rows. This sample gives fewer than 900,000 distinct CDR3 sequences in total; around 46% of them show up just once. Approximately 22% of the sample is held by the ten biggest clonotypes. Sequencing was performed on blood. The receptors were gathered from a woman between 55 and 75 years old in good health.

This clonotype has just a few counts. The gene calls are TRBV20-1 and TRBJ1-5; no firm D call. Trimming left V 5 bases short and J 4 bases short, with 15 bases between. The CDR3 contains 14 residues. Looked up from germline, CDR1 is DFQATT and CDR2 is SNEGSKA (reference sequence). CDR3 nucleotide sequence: TGCAGTGCTGGCAAGAGAGGGATAAATCAGCCCCAGCATTTT. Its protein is CSAGKRGINQPQHF.

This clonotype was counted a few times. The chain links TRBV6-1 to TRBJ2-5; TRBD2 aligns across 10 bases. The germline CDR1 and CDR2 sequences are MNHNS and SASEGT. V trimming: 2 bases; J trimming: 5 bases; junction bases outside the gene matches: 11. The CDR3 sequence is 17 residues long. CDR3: CASSETLAGATMETQYF. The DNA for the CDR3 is TGTGCCAGCAGTGAAACCCTAGCGGGGGCTACTATGGAGACCCAGTACTTC.

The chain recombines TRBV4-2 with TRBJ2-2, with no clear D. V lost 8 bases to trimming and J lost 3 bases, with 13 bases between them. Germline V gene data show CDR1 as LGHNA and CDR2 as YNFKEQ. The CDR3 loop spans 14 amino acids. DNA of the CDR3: TGTGCCAGCGGCCGGAACCTGGACACCGGGGAGCTGTTTTTT. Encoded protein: CASGRNLDTGELFF.

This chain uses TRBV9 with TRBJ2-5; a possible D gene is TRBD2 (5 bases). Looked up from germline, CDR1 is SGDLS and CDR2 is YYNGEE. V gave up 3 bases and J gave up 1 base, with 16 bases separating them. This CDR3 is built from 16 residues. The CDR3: CASSGLRAGFQETQYF. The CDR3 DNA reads TGTGCCAGCAGCGGCCTCCGGGCGGGCTTCCAAGAGACCCAGTACTTC.

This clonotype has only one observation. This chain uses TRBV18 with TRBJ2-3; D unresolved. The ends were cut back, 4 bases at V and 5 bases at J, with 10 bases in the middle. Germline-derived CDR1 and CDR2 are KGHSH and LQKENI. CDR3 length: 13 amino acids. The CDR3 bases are TGTGCCAGCTCACTAGGTAGCCAAGATACGCAGTATTTT. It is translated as CASSLGSQDTQYF.

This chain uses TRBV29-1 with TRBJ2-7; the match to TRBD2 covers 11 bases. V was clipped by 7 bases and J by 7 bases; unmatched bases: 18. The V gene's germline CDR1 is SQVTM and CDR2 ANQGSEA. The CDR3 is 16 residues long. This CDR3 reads CSGLFGGTSGRKEQYF. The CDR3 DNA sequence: TGCAGCGGCCTCTTCGGGGGGACTAGCGGACGGAAGGAGCAGTACTTC.

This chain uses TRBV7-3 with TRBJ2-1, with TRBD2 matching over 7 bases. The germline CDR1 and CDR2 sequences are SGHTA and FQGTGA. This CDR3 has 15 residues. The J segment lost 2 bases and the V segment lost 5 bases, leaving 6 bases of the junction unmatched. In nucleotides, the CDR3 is TGTGCCAGCAGCCAAGGACTAGGGACCTACAATGAGCAGTTCTTC. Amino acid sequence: CASSQGLGTYNEQFF.

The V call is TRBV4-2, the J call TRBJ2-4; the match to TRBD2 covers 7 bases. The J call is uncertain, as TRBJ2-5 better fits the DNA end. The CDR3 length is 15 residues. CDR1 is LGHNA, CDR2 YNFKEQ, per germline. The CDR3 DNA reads TGTGCCAGCAGCCAACAAACTAGCGCTGGGGAGACCCAGTACTTC. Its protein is CASSQQTSAGETQYF.

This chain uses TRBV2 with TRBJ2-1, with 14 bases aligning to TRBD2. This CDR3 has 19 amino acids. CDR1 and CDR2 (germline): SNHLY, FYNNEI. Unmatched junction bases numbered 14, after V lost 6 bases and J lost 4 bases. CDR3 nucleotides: TGTGCCAGCAGCGAAAAAGGACTAGCGGGGGGAACTTTATACAATGAGCAGTTCTTC. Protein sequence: CASSEKGLAGGTLYNEQFF.

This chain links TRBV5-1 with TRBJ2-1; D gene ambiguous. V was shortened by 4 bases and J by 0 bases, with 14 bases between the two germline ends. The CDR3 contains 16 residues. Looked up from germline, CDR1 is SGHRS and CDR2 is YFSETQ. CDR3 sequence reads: CASSPLARSSYNEQFF. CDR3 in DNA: TGCGCCAGCAGCCCGTTGGCGAGAAGCTCCTACAATGAGCAGTTCTTC.

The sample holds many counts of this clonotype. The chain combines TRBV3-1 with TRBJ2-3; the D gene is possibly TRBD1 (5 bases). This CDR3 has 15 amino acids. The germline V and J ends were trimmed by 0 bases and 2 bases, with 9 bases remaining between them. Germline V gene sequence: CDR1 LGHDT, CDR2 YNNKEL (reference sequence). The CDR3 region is CASSQEEGVTDTQYF. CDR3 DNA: TGTGCCAGCAGCCAAGAAGAAGGGGTCACAGATACGCAGTATTTT.

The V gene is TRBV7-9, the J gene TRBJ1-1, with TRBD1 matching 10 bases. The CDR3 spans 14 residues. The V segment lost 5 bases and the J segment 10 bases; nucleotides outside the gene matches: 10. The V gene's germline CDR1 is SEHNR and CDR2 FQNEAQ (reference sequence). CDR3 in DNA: TGTGCCAGCAGCCTATTAGCGGGACAGGGGATAGCTTTCTTT. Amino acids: CASSLLAGQGIAFF. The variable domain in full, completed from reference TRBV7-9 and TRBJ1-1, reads DTGVSQNPRHKITKRGQNVTFRCDPISEHNRLYWYRQTLGQGPEFLTYFQNEAQLEKSRLLSDRFSAERPKGSFSTLEIQRTEQGDSAMYLCASSLLAGQGIAFFGQGTRLTVV.

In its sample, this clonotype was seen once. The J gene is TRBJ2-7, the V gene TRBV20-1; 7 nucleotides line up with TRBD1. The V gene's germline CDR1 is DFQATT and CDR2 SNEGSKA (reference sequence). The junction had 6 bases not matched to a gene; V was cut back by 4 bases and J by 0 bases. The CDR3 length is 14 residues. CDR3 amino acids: CSAKGQAFSYEQYF. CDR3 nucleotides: TGCAGTGCTAAAGGACAGGCCTTCTCCTACGAGCAGTACTTC.

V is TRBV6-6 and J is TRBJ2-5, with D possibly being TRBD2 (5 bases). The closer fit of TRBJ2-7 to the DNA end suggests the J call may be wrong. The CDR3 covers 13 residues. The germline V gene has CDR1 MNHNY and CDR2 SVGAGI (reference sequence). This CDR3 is CASSDGDHYEQYF. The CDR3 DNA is TGTGCCAGCAGTGACGGGGATCACTACGAGCAGTACTTC.

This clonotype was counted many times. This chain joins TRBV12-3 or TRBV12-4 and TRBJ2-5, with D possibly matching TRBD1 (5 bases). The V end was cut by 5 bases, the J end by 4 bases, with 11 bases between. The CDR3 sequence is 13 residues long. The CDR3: CASSLVGPETQYF. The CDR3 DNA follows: TGTGCCAGCAGTCTAGTGGGGCCAGAGACCCAGTACTTC.

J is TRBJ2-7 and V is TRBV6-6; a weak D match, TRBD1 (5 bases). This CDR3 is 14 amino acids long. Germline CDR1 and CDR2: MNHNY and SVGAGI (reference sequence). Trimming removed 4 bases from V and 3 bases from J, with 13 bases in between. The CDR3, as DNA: TGTGCCAGCAGTTTGACAGAAAACCACTACGAGCAGTACTTC. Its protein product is CASSLTENHYEQYF.

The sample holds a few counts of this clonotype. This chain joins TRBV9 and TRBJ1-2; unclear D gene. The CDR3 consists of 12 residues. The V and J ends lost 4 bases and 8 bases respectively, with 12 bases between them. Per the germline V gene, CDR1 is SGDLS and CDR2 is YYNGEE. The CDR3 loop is CASSQNLMGYTF. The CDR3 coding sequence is TGTGCCAGCAGCCAAAACTTGATGGGCTACACCTTC. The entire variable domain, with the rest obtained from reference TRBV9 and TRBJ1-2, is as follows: DSGVTQTPKHLITATGQRVTLRCSPRSGDLSVYWYQQSLDQGLQFLIQYYNGEERAKGNILERFSAQQFPDLHSELNLSSLELGDSALYFCASSQNLMGYTFGSGTRLTVV.

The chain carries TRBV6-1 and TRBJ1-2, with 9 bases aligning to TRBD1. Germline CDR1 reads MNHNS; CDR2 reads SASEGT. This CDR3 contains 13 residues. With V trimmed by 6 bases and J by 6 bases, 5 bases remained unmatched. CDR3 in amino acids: CASRSGQGDGYTF. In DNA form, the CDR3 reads TGTGCCAGCAGATCGGGACAGGGAGATGGCTACACCTTC.

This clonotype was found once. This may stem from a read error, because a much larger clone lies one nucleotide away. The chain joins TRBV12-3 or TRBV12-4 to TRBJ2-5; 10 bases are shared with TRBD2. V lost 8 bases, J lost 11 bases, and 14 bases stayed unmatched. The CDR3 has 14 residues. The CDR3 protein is CASSGTSADNEQYF. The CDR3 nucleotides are TGTGCCAGCTCCGGGACTAGCGCGGACAATGAGCAGTACTTC.

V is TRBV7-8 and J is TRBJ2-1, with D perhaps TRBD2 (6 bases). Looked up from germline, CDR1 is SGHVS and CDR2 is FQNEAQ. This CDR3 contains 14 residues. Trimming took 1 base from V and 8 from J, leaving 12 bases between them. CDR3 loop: CASSLDGGSDEQFF. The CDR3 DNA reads TGTGCCAGCAGCTTAGATGGGGGGAGCGATGAGCAGTTCTTC.

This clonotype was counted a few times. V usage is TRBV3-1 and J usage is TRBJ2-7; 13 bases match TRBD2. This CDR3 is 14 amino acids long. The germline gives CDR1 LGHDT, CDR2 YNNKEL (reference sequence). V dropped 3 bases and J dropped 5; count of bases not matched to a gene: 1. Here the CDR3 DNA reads TGTGCCAGCAGCCAGGGGACTAGCGGGGACGAGCAGTACTTC. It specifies CASSQGTSGDEQYF.

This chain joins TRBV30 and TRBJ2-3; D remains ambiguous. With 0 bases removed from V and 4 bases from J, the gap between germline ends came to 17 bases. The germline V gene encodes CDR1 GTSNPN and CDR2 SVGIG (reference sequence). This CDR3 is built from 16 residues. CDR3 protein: CAWSVSPAWPADTQYF. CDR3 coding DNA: TGTGCCTGGAGTGTAAGCCCCGCCTGGCCCGCAGATACGCAGTATTTT.

In DNA form, the CDR3 reads TGTGCCAGCGGCTTTGGGACAGGGGATGCGGAGACCCAGTACTTC. Encoded protein: CASGFGTGDAETQYF. V usage is TRBV6-1 and J usage is TRBJ2-7; the match to TRBD1 covers 10 bases. The DNA matches TRBJ2-5 better at its end, which makes the J call doubtful. There are 15 residues in the CDR3. Germline V gene sequence: CDR1 MNHNS, CDR2 SASEGT.

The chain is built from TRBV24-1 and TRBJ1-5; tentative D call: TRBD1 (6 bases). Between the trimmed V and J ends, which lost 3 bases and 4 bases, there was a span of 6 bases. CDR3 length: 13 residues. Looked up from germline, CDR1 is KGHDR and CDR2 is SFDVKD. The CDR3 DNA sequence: TGTGCCACCAGTGATGGGACAAATCAGCCCCAGCATTTT. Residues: CATSDGTNQPQHF.